One and the same sample provided the 29 T cell receptor beta chains below, sequenced in a study of cytomegalovirus exposure and HLA in healthy donors. 13 Jbeta primers and 60 Vbeta primers were used for the PCR. Some clones are missing from TCRdb's copy, which holds only in-frame ones; the method was immunoSEQ multiplex PCR. This sample has over 200,000 clones, with 70% to 80% found just once. Sequencing input: PBMCs. Receptors were obtained from a woman in her thirties in good health and CMV-seronegative.

The chain is built from TRBV5-1 and TRBJ2-1; D gene ambiguous. In germline, CDR1 is SGHRS, CDR2 YFSETQ. V lost 1 base and J lost 4, with 12 bases in between. The CDR3 is 15 amino acids. The CDR3: CASSLSSQQYNEQFF. The CDR3 DNA reads as TGCGCCAGCAGCTTGTCGTCTCAACAATACAATGAGCAGTTCTTC. Full variable domain (rest looked up from reference TRBV5-1 and TRBJ2-1): KAGVTQTPRYLIKTRGQQVTLSCSPISGHRSVSWYQQTPGQGLQFLFEYFSETQRNKGNFPGRFSGRQFSNSRSEMNVSTLELGDSALYLCASSLSSQQYNEQFFGPGTRLTVL.

The chain carries TRBV5-1 and TRBJ2-1; TRBD2 matches 10 bases. CDR3 size: 15 residues. Germline trimming cut 3 bases from V and 5 bases from J; bases unmatched to any gene: 5. Germline loops: CDR1 SGHRS, CDR2 YFSETQ. For the CDR3, the DNA is TGCGCCAGCAGCTGGCTAGCGGGAGAGGACAATGAGCAGTTCTTC. Amino acids: CASSWLAGEDNEQFF. Using reference TRBV5-1 and TRBJ2-1 for the parts outside the CDR3, the full variable domain is KAGVTQTPRYLIKTRGQQVTLSCSPISGHRSVSWYQQTPGQGLQFLFEYFSETQRNKGNFPGRFSGRQFSNSRSEMNVSTLELGDSALYLCASSWLAGEDNEQFFGPGTRLTVL.

This clone was found a few times. This rearrangement joins TRBV2 to TRBJ1-5; the D gene is possibly TRBD1 (6 bases). Germline V gene lookup returns CDR1 SNHLY and CDR2 FYNNEI. V lost 2 bases, J lost 7 bases, and 12 bases lay in between. This CDR3 is built from 14 residues. CDR3 nucleotides: TGTGCCAGCAGTGAATTCGGGGGGCGGCAGCCCCAGCATTTT. Protein: CASSEFGGRQPQHF.

The CDR3 here is CASSAGTSGTGELFF. The DNA for the CDR3 is TGTGCCAGCAGCGCCGGGACTAGCGGCACCGGGGAGCTGTTTTTT. V gene TRBV9 combines with J gene TRBJ2-2; the match to TRBD2 covers 11 bases. The ends lost 3 bases at V and 4 bases at J; junction bases unmatched: 2. The CDR3 is made up of 15 amino acids. In germline, CDR1 is SGDLS, CDR2 YYNGEE.

This clone was picked up a small number of times. The sample has other DNA sequences that encode this CDR3 too. In nucleotides, the CDR3 is TGCAGCGTTGAAGGCGGGAGGGGTACAGATACGCAGTATTTT. This gives the protein CSVEGGRGTDTQYF. J is TRBJ2-3 and V is TRBV29-1; 9 positions agree with TRBD2. CDR1 SQVTM and CDR2 ANQGSEA come from the germline V gene. This CDR3 contains 14 residues. J gave up 3 bases and V 1 base, and 2 bases lay outside the gene matches.

V usage is TRBV2 and J usage is TRBJ1-1, with a possible D match to TRBD1 (6 bases). The CDR3 spans 15 residues. Germline V gene lookup returns CDR1 SNHLY and CDR2 FYNNEI. V shed 7 bases and J shed 9 bases, with 24 bases lying between them. For the CDR3, the DNA is TGTGCCAGCACCTCACGGGGCCACACAACAGGGCAAGCTTTCTTT. It encodes CASTSRGHTTGQAFF.

V usage is TRBV27 and J usage is TRBJ2-7; TRBD2 matches at 12 bases. The CDR3 runs to 14 residues. Trimming removed 6 bases from V and 6 bases from J; junction bases left unmatched: 6. CDR1 and CDR2 from the germline V gene are MNHEY and SMNVEV (reference sequence). DNA for the CDR3: TGTGCCAGCAGCCCAGGACTAGCGGGAAGCGAGCAGTACTTC. Translating it yields CASSPGLAGSEQYF.

The chain couples TRBV30 to TRBJ1-1, with a possible D match to TRBD1 (5 bases). The CDR3 loop spans 11 amino acids. In germline, CDR1 is GTSNPN, CDR2 SVGIG (reference sequence). This CDR3 reads CSSRAGTEAFF. For the CDR3, the DNA is TGTTCCTCGAGGGCAGGGACTGAAGCTTTCTTT.

The rearrangement joins TRBV28 to TRBJ1-2; no definite D call. Germline V lookup: CDR1 MDHEN, CDR2 SYDVKM. The germline V and J ends were trimmed by 1 base and 8 bases, with 11 bases remaining between them. This CDR3 region has 13 residues. The CDR3 loop is CASSLSGEFGYTF. DNA for the CDR3: TGTGCCAGCAGTTTATCAGGTGAATTCGGCTACACCTTC.

The genes are TRBV30 and TRBJ2-7; D is possibly TRBD1 (5 bases). V was trimmed by 2 bases and J by 3 bases, leaving 11 bases between them. Germline V CDR1 and CDR2: GTSNPN, SVGIG (reference sequence). The length of the CDR3 is 13 residues. CDR3 amino acids: CAWSQGELYEQYF. The CDR3 DNA sequence: TGTGCCTGGAGTCAAGGGGAACTCTACGAGCAGTACTTC.

The CDR3 sequence: CASSLRTGGTVEQFF. DNA of the CDR3: TGTGCCAGCAGCCTTCGGACAGGAGGTACAGTAGAGCAGTTCTTC. The chain joins TRBV9 to TRBJ2-1; 7 bases match TRBD1. Per the germline V gene, CDR1 is SGDLS and CDR2 is YYNGEE. The V and J ends lost 4 bases and 10 bases, in that order; junction bases with no gene match: 14. This CDR3 comprises 15 residues.

The V gene is TRBV6-1, the J gene TRBJ2-1; 10 bases match TRBD2. The J segment lost 7 bases and the V segment lost 7 bases, leaving 7 bases of the junction unmatched. The CDR3 is 14 residues long. Germline CDR1 reads MNHNS; CDR2 reads SASEGT. The CDR3, as DNA: TGTGCCAGCAAAGCGGGGGGGTTTCGGAATGAGCAGTTCTTC. Amino acid sequence: CASKAGGFRNEQFF.

This clone was detected a few times. This rearrangement joins TRBV6-6 to TRBJ1-1; TRBD1 matches 7 bases. CDR3 length: 12 residues. Germline CDR1 MNHNY, CDR2 SVGAGI (reference sequence). The V and J ends lost 5 bases and 3 bases, in that order; junction bases with no gene match: 0. The CDR3 spells CASSTGDTEAFF. The CDR3 nucleotides are TGTGCCAGCAGTACAGGGGACACTGAAGCTTTCTTT.

This chain connects TRBV13 to TRBJ1-2; TRBD1 matches 11 bases. The trim removed 7 bases at V and 5 bases at J, leaving 12 bases unmatched. Germline CDR1 and CDR2: PRHDT and FYEKMQ (reference sequence). This CDR3 comprises 16 residues. In DNA, the CDR3 is TGTGCCAGCAAGCTAGGCGGACAGGGGGCGGGATATGGCTACACCTTC. Protein product: CASKLGGQGAGYGYTF.

The sample holds a few counts of this clone. The chain carries TRBV7-8 and TRBJ2-7; D gene ambiguous. Germline-derived CDR1 and CDR2 are SGHVS and FQNEAQ. CDR3 length equals 14 residues. The V gene lost 3 bases and the J gene lost 2 bases, with 11 bases spanning the gap. The CDR3 reads CASSFREEAYEQYF. The CDR3 bases are TGTGCCAGCAGCTTCCGCGAGGAAGCCTACGAGCAGTACTTC.

The chain uses TRBV18 and TRBJ2-3, with D tentatively TRBD2 (6 bases). This CDR3 region has 14 residues. V was trimmed by 2 bases and J by 5 bases, leaving 11 bases between them. The V gene's germline CDR1 is KGHSH and CDR2 LQKENI. This CDR3 is CASSPVGGGDTQYF. CDR3 sequence (DNA): TGTGCCAGCTCACCAGTGGGGGGAGGAGATACGCAGTATTTT.

The chain uses TRBV9 and TRBJ1-1; 10 nucleotides align to TRBD1. The CDR3 has 15 residues. Germline V lookup: CDR1 SGDLS, CDR2 YYNGEE. The V and J ends lost 3 bases and 5 bases, in that order; junction bases with no gene match: 7. CDR3 protein: CASSAATGGKTEAFF. CDR3 nucleotides: TGTGCCAGCAGCGCCGCGACAGGGGGCAAGACTGAAGCTTTCTTT.

The chain uses TRBV6-6 and TRBJ2-2; D is possibly TRBD2 (5 bases). V lost 4 bases and J 0 bases, leaving 6 bases between the germline ends. Germline values: CDR1 MNHNY, CDR2 SVGAGI (reference sequence). The CDR3 extends over 14 amino acids. As DNA, the CDR3 is TGTGCCAGCAGTTGGGAGACGAACACCGGGGAGCTGTTTTTT. This translates into CASSWETNTGELFF.

This chain links TRBV6-1 with TRBJ1-5, with 7 positions matching TRBD1. Germline values: CDR1 MNHNS, CDR2 SASEGT. The CDR3 has 15 amino acids. V dropped 4 bases and J dropped 3; count of bases not matched to a gene: 6. CDR3 in DNA: TGTGCCAGCAGTGCCGGGACAGACTTCAATCAGCCCCAGCATTTT. This sequence encodes CASSAGTDFNQPQHF.

The chain has TRBV30 and TRBJ2-5, with 8 bases lining up with TRBD1. The CDR3 covers 12 residues. V gave up 2 bases and J gave up 5 bases; unmatched junction bases: 1. The germline gives CDR1 GTSNPN, CDR2 SVGIG (reference sequence). CDR3 region: CAWSRTGETQYF. CDR3 nucleotides: TGTGCCTGGAGTAGGACAGGGGAGACCCAGTACTTC.

The V gene is TRBV19, the J gene TRBJ1-2; a weak D match, TRBD1 (6 bases). This CDR3 has 15 amino acids. Looked up from germline, CDR1 is LNHDA and CDR2 is SQIVND (reference sequence). Trimming took off 3 bases at V and 4 bases at J, with 15 bases between the two ends. CDR3 nucleotide sequence: TGTGCCAGTAGTATCGGACTGGGGGCGGGCTATGGCTACACCTTC. Protein sequence: CASSIGLGAGYGYTF.

This chain links TRBV6-1 with TRBJ2-3, with TRBD1 matching over 10 bases. CDR1 and CDR2 (germline): MNHNS, SASEGT. V dropped 4 bases and J dropped 4; count of bases not matched to a gene: 8. The CDR3 runs to 16 residues. The CDR3 reads CASSAQGDRGPDTQYF. CDR3 DNA sequence: TGTGCCAGCAGTGCCCAGGGGGACAGGGGACCAGATACGCAGTATTTT.

This clone came up a few times. The chain is built from TRBV19 and TRBJ1-2, with D hard to call. Between the trimmed V and J ends, which lost 3 bases and 8 bases, there was a span of 13 bases. The CDR3 is 13 amino acids. CDR1 LNHDA and CDR2 SQIVND come from the germline V gene (reference sequence). The CDR3 region has the DNA TGTGCCAGTAGTATGCAGTTGGTATGGGGCTACACCTTC. This translates into CASSMQLVWGYTF.

The chain joins TRBV2 to TRBJ2-2; TRBD1 matches 10 bases. Germline values: CDR1 SNHLY, CDR2 FYNNEI. Losses at the gene ends were 6 bases for V and 6 bases for J; bases not matched to a gene: 7. CDR3 size: 15 residues. The CDR3 bases are TGTGCCAGCAGGACAGACAGGGGGCGGTCCGGGGAGCTGTTTTTT. Translation gives CASRTDRGRSGELFF.

For this clone: One junction end does not reproduce the germline sequence, and a read error may be involved. CDR3 in amino acids: CASRGLAAKRIDF. The CDR3 DNA is TGTGCCAGCCGCGGACTAGCGGCCAAGAGGATCGACTTC. This rearrangement joins TRBV19 to TRBJ2-5; 10 nucleotides align to TRBD2. Germline loops: CDR1 LNHDA, CDR2 SQIVND (reference sequence). CDR3 length equals 13 residues.

This sequence joins TRBV7-3 and TRBJ2-7; TRBD1 matches 8 bases. Germline assignment: CDR1 SGHTA and CDR2 FQGTGA. CDR3 length equals 14 residues. The junction had 9 bases not matched to a gene; V was cut back by 2 bases and J by 9 bases. CDR3 sequence (DNA): TGTGCCAGCAGCTTAGCGCAAGGACAGGGATCGCAGTACTTC. It specifies CASSLAQGQGSQYF.

The chain couples TRBV6-5 to TRBJ1-4; D gene ambiguous. CDR3 length: 14 amino acids. Germline CDR1 reads MNHEY; CDR2 reads SVGAGI. V was shortened by 2 bases and J by 8 bases, with 12 bases between the two germline ends. The DNA for the CDR3 is TGTGCCAGCAGTTACCTTCCCACAGCCGAAAAACTGTTTTTT. The encoded protein is CASSYLPTAEKLFF.

This clone has a handful of counts. The V gene is TRBV5-1, the J gene TRBJ2-1; 11 bases line up with TRBD1. This CDR3 is built from 14 residues. The germline V gene has CDR1 SGHRS and CDR2 YFSETQ. With 7 bases clipped from V and 2 bases from J, the junction kept 2 bases outside the gene matches. The CDR3 DNA reads as TGCGCCAGCGAGGGACAGGGGGCCTACAATGAGCAGTTCTTC. Protein: CASEGQGAYNEQFF.

This sequence joins TRBV6-5 and TRBJ2-1; 11 positions agree with TRBD2. Per germline, CDR1 MNHEY and CDR2 SVGAGI. The V segment lost 6 bases and the J segment 5 bases; nucleotides outside the gene matches: 6. This CDR3 is built from 15 residues. CDR3 DNA: TGTGCCAGCAGCCGACAGGGACTAGCGGACAATGAGCAGTTCTTC. It encodes CASSRQGLADNEQFF.